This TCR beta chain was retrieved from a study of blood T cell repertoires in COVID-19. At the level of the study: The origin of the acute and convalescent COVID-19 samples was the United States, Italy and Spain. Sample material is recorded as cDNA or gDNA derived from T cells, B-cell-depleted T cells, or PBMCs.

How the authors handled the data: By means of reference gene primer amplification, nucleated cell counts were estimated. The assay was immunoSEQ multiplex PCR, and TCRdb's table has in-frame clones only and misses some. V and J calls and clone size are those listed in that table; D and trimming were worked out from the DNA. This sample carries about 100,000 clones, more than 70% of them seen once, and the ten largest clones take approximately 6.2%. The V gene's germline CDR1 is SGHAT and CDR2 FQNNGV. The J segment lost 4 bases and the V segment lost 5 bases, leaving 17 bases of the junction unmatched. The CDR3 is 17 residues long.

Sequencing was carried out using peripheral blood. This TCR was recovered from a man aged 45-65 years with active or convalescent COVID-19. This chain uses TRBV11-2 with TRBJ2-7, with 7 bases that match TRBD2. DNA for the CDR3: TGTGCCAGCAGCCCACTTAACCGACTAGCAGAAACGTACGAGCAGTACTTC. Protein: CASSPLNRLAETYEQYF.